The present T cell receptor beta chain was sequenced within a study of blood T cell repertoires in COVID-19. The overall study: Samples taken during acute and convalescent COVID-19 were collected in the United States, Italy and Spain. Sources were T cells, B-cell-depleted T cells, or PBMCs; the material itself was cDNA or gDNA.

The J segment lost 0 bases and the V segment lost 5 bases, leaving 19 bases of the junction unmatched. The CDR3 runs 20 residues. CDR1 SGHTA and CDR2 FQGTGA come from the germline V gene. This clone was detected many times. The authors' processing: For nucleated cells, counts were estimated from reference gene primer amplification. TCRdb keeps only in-frame clones here, not all; method: immunoSEQ multiplex PCR. The V and J calls and clone size are taken from that table; D and trimming were inferred from the DNA. The sample lists 300,000 or so clones; about nine tenths were seen once. The receptor's source is a man aged 50-59 years with active or convalescent COVID-19. This rearrangement joins TRBV7-3 to TRBJ2-1; 7 nucleotides match TRBD2. Input material: peripheral blood. The CDR3 here is CASSPWTSRTIKSSYNEQFF. Here the CDR3 DNA reads TGTGCCAGCAGCCCTTGGACTAGTAGGACTATAAAGAGCTCCTACAATGAGCAGTTCTTC.